One sample yielded the 29 T cell receptor beta chains listed below, sequenced in a study of cytomegalovirus exposure and HLA in healthy donors. The PCR had 60 Vbeta and 13 Jbeta primers. Method: immunoSEQ multiplex PCR; TCRdb's copy keeps in-frame clones and lacks some. Of about 130,000 clones detected, about four fifths appear once; the ten largest clones hold approximately 3.1%. The sequenced sample was PBMCs. The receptors come from a man aged 30 to 45 in good health and CMV-seronegative.

The chain couples TRBV7-8 to TRBJ2-5; 7 bases are a match to TRBD2. After removal of 1 base from V and 5 bases from J, the junction contained 10 bases not matched to a gene. The CDR3 has 16 residues. CDR1 is SGHVS, CDR2 FQNEAQ, per germline. CDR3: CASSLDAGAGGETQYF. For the CDR3, the DNA is TGTGCCAGCAGCTTAGATGCGGGAGCAGGTGGGGAGACCCAGTACTTC. Together with reference TRBV7-8 and TRBJ2-5, the CDR3 gives the full variable domain: GAGVSQSPRYKVAKRGQDVALRCDPISGHVSLFWYQQALGQGPEFLTYFQNEAQLDKSGLPSDRFFAERPEGSVSTLKIQRTQQEDSAVYLCASSLDAGAGGETQYFGPGTRLLVL.

The chain recombines TRBV5-4 with TRBJ2-3, with a possible D match to TRBD2 (5 bases). Deletions cut 2 bases from V and 0 bases from J, with 7 bases between. The CDR3 length is 14 residues. Germline V CDR1 and CDR2: SGHNT, YYREEE (reference sequence). This CDR3 is CASSFDYSTDTQYF. The DNA for the CDR3 is TGTGCCAGCAGCTTTGACTATAGCACAGATACGCAGTATTTT.

This clone was found once. The chain carries TRBV28 and TRBJ2-7; D gene unclear. Trimming pared 3 bases from V and 0 bases from J, leaving 9 bases between. Germline V gene lookup returns CDR1 MDHEN and CDR2 SYDVKM. CDR3 length: 14 residues. CDR3 amino acids: CASSFGRNSYEQYF. The CDR3 region has the DNA TGTGCCAGCAGTTTCGGCAGGAACTCCTACGAGCAGTACTTC.

In DNA, the CDR3 is TGTGCCACCAGCGAACAGGCAGGCACCTACGAGCAGTACTTC. It encodes CATSEQAGTYEQYF. The genes are TRBV15 and TRBJ2-7; a possible D gene is TRBD1 (5 bases). Germline values: CDR1 LNHNV, CDR2 YYDKDF (reference sequence). The CDR3 loop spans 14 amino acids. Trimming shortened V by 5 bases and J by 2 bases, and 13 bases separated the two germline ends.

The chain employs TRBV6-1 and TRBJ2-7; 8 bases fit TRBD1. Trimming took 7 bases from V and 7 from J; bases not matched to a gene: 12. Germline-derived CDR1 and CDR2 are MNHNS and SASEGT. This CDR3 is built from 14 residues. CDR3 sequence reads: CASTAGQGRGEQYF. The CDR3 bases are TGTGCCAGCACTGCAGGACAGGGACGAGGTGAGCAGTACTTC.

This chain links TRBV5-4 with TRBJ2-1; TRBD2 matches at 8 bases. The CDR3 has 13 amino acids. V shed 9 bases and J 2 bases; nucleotides not matched to a gene: 4. In germline, CDR1 is SGHNT, CDR2 YYREEE (reference sequence). CDR3 DNA: TGTGCCATCGGGGGGGCCACCTACAATGAGCAGTTCTTC. It yields the protein CAIGGATYNEQFF.

J is TRBJ1-3 and V is TRBV30; unclear D gene. Germline CDR1 reads GTSNPN; CDR2 reads SVGIG (reference sequence). V lost 4 bases to trimming and J lost 0 bases, with 13 bases between them. This CDR3 spans 15 amino acids. The CDR3: CAWTLTVHSGNTIYF. The CDR3 coding sequence is TGTGCCTGGACCCTCACGGTCCACTCTGGAAACACCATATATTTT.

The chain links TRBV5-1 to TRBJ2-1, with 7 bases lining up with TRBD1. Trimming took 0 bases from V and 10 from J; bases not matched to a gene: 10. The CDR3 consists of 15 residues. Germline CDR1 and CDR2: SGHRS and YFSETQ. CDR3 bases: TGCGCCAGCAGCTTGGGAGGGGGCCTAAATCCCGAGCAGTTCTTC. Translation gives CASSLGGGLNPEQFF.

The chain is built from TRBV10-2 and TRBJ1-3; unclear D gene. Germline assignment: CDR1 WSHSY and CDR2 SAAADI. There are 14 residues in the CDR3. With 3 bases removed from V and 0 bases from J, the gap between germline ends came to 6 bases. CDR3 DNA: TGCGCCAGCAGTGATAGGAGCTCTGGAAACACCATATATTTT. Encoded protein: CASSDRSSGNTIYF.

This clone was observed a few times. The chain links TRBV11-2 to TRBJ1-3; the D is unclear. The length of the CDR3 is 16 residues. V gave up 2 bases and J gave up 8 bases, with 19 bases separating them. Germline V gene data show CDR1 as SGHAT and CDR2 as FQNNGV. In DNA, the CDR3 is TGTGCCAGCAGCTTAATAGTGGCCCCGCTCGGAGACACCATATATTTT. It specifies CASSLIVAPLGDTIYF.

The chain recombines TRBV28 with TRBJ2-7; TRBD1 agrees at 12 bases. Germline loops: CDR1 MDHEN, CDR2 SYDVKM. The CDR3 runs to 16 residues. Losses at the gene ends were 1 base for V and 6 bases for J; bases not matched to a gene: 7. CDR3 nucleotides: TGTGCCAGCAGTTTATCCCGGGGACAGGGGGCGATCGAGCAGTACTTC. Protein sequence: CASSLSRGQGAIEQYF.

V gene TRBV7-2 combines with J gene TRBJ2-7, with 9 bases fitting TRBD1. J gave up 5 bases and V 6 bases, and 11 bases lay outside the gene matches. Germline V gives CDR1 SGHTA, CDR2 FQGNSA. CDR3 length: 15 residues. The CDR3 loop reads CASSPAGTGFNEQYF. The CDR3, as DNA: TGTGCCAGCAGTCCGGCCGGGACAGGGTTTAACGAGCAGTACTTC.

V and J are TRBV11-2 and TRBJ2-7, with D perhaps matching TRBD2 (5 bases). CDR3 length: 16 residues. V lost 5 bases, J lost 0 bases, and 17 bases lay in between. CDR1 is SGHAT and CDR2 is FQNNGV in the germline V gene. The CDR3 bases are TGTGCCAGCAGCCGAATTAGCGTATCCCACTCCTACGAGCAGTACTTC. It encodes CASSRISVSHSYEQYF.

Turning to this clone: Since the CDR3 does not end with the conserved phenylalanine or tryptophan, this likely comes from a read error. The CDR3 DNA sequence: TGTGCCTCAGTACCAGGGGCATCAGCGGCTAATGAAAAACTGTTTGTT. As protein: CASVPGASAANEKLFV. The rearrangement uses TRBV30 and TRBJ1-4; a possible D gene is TRBD1 (6 bases). CDR1 and CDR2 from the germline V gene are GTSNPN and SVGIG (reference sequence). With 7 bases removed from V and 3 bases from J, the gap between germline ends came to 21 bases. CDR3 size: 16 residues.

The V gene is TRBV4-3, the J gene TRBJ1-1, with TRBD1 matching over 7 bases. V lost 0 bases to trimming and J lost 5 bases; unmatched junction nucleotides: 3. This CDR3 is built from 14 residues. Germline loops: CDR1 LGHNA, CDR2 YSLEER. CDR3 in amino acids: CASSQEGGWTEAFF. For the CDR3, the DNA is TGCGCCAGCAGCCAAGAAGGGGGCTGGACTGAAGCTTTCTTT.

This chain joins TRBV6-6 and TRBJ1-1, with D perhaps TRBD1 (5 bases). The CDR3 spans 12 residues. V lost 0 bases, J lost 7 bases, and 6 bases lay in between. Germline CDR1 MNHNY, CDR2 SVGAGI (reference sequence). As DNA, the CDR3 is TGTGCCAGCAGTTACTCTCAGGGTGAAGCTTTCTTT. It yields the protein CASSYSQGEAFF.

The chain carries TRBV5-1 and TRBJ2-1, with 8 bases fitting TRBD2. With V trimmed by 4 bases and J by 2 bases, 2 bases remained unmatched. The CDR3 has 14 amino acids. Germline V CDR1 and CDR2: SGHRS, YFSETQ. This chain's CDR3 is CASSGGGTYNEQFF. The DNA for the CDR3 is TGCGCCAGCAGCGGCGGGGGGACCTACAATGAGCAGTTCTTC.

V gene TRBV4-3 combines with J gene TRBJ2-1; D unresolved. This CDR3 is built from 13 residues. Germline assignment: CDR1 LGHNA and CDR2 YSLEER. V was pared by 1 base and J by 6 bases, with 7 bases between. Written as DNA, the CDR3 is TGCGCCAGCAGCCAAGTCGGGTCCAATGAGCAGTTCTTC. Protein product: CASSQVGSNEQFF.

The rearrangement links TRBV2 to TRBJ2-7; 9 bases fit TRBD2. The germline V gene encodes CDR1 SNHLY and CDR2 FYNNEI. CDR3 length equals 16 residues. The V segment lost 8 bases and the J segment 6 bases; nucleotides outside the gene matches: 17. The DNA of the CDR3 is TGTGCCAGCGTTTCAGAAAATTGGGCGGGAGGGGGCGAGCAGTACTTC. Its protein is CASVSENWAGGGEQYF.

J is TRBJ2-3 and V is TRBV5-1; D gene uncertain. V shed 5 bases and J shed 11 bases, with 12 bases lying between them. Germline V gene sequence: CDR1 SGHRS, CDR2 YFSETQ. The CDR3 is made up of 11 amino acids. The chain's CDR3 is CASSIDRLQYF. The CDR3 nucleotides are TGCGCCAGCAGTATAGATCGTCTGCAGTATTTT.

This clone appeared a single time. V gene TRBV2 combines with J gene TRBJ1-4; no definite D call. Deletions cut 7 bases from V and 7 bases from J, with 10 bases between. Looked up from germline, CDR1 is SNHLY and CDR2 is FYNNEI. The CDR3 runs 12 residues. Written as DNA, the CDR3 is TGTGCCAGCAAGGGAGCGGGTGAAAAACTGTTTTTT. It codes for CASKGAGEKLFF.

The sample holds a few counts of this clone. The J gene is TRBJ2-7, the V gene TRBV7-9, with D possibly TRBD1 on 6 matching bases. This CDR3 contains 15 residues. V was cut by 1 base and J by 3 bases, with 13 bases left in between. Germline-derived CDR1 and CDR2 are SEHNR and FQNEAQ (reference sequence). The CDR3 DNA follows: TGTGCCAGCAGCTTAGGACAGGACCCTATCTACGAGCAGTACTTC. This encodes CASSLGQDPIYEQYF.

The chain carries TRBV6-6 and TRBJ2-3; 11 nucleotides agree with TRBD2. Germline V CDR1 and CDR2: MNHNY, SVGAGI (reference sequence). This CDR3 is built from 15 residues. The V and J ends lost 5 bases and 6 bases, in that order; junction bases with no gene match: 7. DNA for the CDR3: TGTGCCAGCAGTAATATAGCGGGAGGGCCGGATACGCAGTATTTT. This translates into CASSNIAGGPDTQYF.

The chain has TRBV19 and TRBJ1-2, with D hard to call. Trimming cost V 5 bases and J 5 bases, with 9 bases left between them. CDR3 length: 12 residues. Germline CDR1 and CDR2: LNHDA and SQIVND (reference sequence). This CDR3 is CASSPGLYGYTF. The CDR3 bases are TGTGCCAGTAGTCCTGGACTGTATGGCTACACCTTC.

This clone came up once. The J gene is TRBJ2-7, the V gene TRBV20-1; D remains ambiguous. The CDR3 spans 11 residues. Germline CDR1 is DFQATT and CDR2 is SNEGSKA (reference sequence). The DNA of the CDR3 is TGCAATGCGAGACTCGCCGCGGAGCAGTACTTC. It yields the protein CNARLAAEQYF.

The genes are TRBV7-9 and TRBJ2-2; tentative D call: TRBD2 (5 bases). This CDR3 spans 16 amino acids. The V and J ends lost 10 bases and 1 base respectively, with 19 bases between them. Germline loops: CDR1 SEHNR, CDR2 FQNEAQ (reference sequence). The CDR3 is CATWAIIEGNTGELFF. In DNA, the CDR3 is TGTGCCACATGGGCGATTATAGAGGGGAACACCGGGGAGCTGTTTTTT.

This chain joins TRBV4-3 and TRBJ1-5; D possibly corresponds to TRBD1 (6 bases). V was cut by 5 bases and J by 5 bases, with 16 bases left in between. Germline values: CDR1 LGHNA, CDR2 YSLEER. This CDR3 is 15 amino acids long. CDR3 in amino acids: CASSTGLGQHQPQHF. The CDR3 coding sequence is TGCGCCAGCAGCACCGGACTAGGACAGCATCAGCCCCAGCATTTT.

The rearrangement joins TRBV29-1 to TRBJ2-1; maybe TRBD2 (6 bases). CDR1 and CDR2 (germline): SQVTM, ANQGSEA. There are 12 residues in the CDR3. V dropped 4 bases and J dropped 3 bases, with 7 bases sitting between them. The CDR3 region is CSVVADYNEQFF. The CDR3 DNA is TGCAGCGTTGTAGCGGACTACAATGAGCAGTTCTTC.

The chain employs TRBV29-1 and TRBJ1-2; a weak D match, TRBD1 (6 bases). The ends were cut back, 3 bases at V and 5 bases at J, with 25 bases in the middle. CDR3 length: 17 residues. The V gene's germline CDR1 is SQVTM and CDR2 ANQGSEA. CDR3 protein: CSVDFPSSTGFLYGYTF. The CDR3 DNA is TGCAGCGTTGATTTCCCTTCGTCGACAGGTTTTTTATATGGCTACACCTTC.